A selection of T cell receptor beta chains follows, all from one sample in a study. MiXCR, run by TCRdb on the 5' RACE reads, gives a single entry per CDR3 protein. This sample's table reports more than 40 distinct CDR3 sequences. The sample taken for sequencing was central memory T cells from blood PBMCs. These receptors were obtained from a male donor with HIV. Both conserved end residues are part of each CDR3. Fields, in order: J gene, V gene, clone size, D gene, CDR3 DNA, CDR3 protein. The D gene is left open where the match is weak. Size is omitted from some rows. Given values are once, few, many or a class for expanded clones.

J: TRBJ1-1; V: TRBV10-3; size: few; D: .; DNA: TGTGCCATCAGTGAGTCGGGCGGGGACACTGAAGCTTTCTTT; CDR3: CAISESGGDTEAFF
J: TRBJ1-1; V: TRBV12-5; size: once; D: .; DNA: TGTGCTAGTGGTTTGGTCCCTAACGGGCAGGCCATAGAGGGGGCTGAAGCTTTCTTT; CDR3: CASGLVPNGQAIEGAEAFF
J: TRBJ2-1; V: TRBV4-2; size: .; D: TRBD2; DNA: TGTGCCAGCAGCCATGGTGGACTAGCGGGGCTACCTGAGCAGTTCTTC; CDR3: CASSHGGLAGLPEQFF
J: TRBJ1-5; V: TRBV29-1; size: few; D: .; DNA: TGCAGCGTTGAATTCGCAGGGACTCAGCCCCAGCATTTT; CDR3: CSVEFAGTQPQHF
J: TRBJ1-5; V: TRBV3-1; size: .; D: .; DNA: TGTGCCAGCAGCCAAGATAACGGGAATCAGCCCCAGCATTTT; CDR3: CASSQDNGNQPQHF
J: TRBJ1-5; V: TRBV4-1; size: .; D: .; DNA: TGCGCCAGCAGCCAAGATAAGGCTTTGGGTCAGCCCCAGCATTTT; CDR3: CASSQDKALGQPQHF
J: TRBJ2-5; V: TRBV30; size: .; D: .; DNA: TGTGCCTGGAGTTCCCCGAGACAGATACAAGAGACCCAGTACTTC; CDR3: CAWSSPRQIQETQYF
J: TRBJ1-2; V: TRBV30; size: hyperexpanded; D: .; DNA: TGTGCCTGGAATCCAGGGGCCTATGGCTACACCTTC; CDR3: CAWNPGAYGYTF
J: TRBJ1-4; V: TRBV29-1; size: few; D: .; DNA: TGCAGCGTTGGGGAGCCCTCTGCAACTAATGAAAAACTGTTTTTT; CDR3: CSVGEPSATNEKLFF
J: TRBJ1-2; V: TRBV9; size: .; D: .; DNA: TGTGCCAGCAGCGTCAGCCCGGGAAACTATGGCTACACCTTC; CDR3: CASSVSPGNYGYTF
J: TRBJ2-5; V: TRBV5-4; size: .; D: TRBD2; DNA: TGTGCCAGCAGCTTGGGCGGGGGGGCCTCGAAAAAGACCCAGTACTTC; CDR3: CASSLGGGASKKTQYF
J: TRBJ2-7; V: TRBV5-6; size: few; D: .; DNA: TGTGCCAGCAGCCCTGTGGTCCAGCGGAACTCCTACGAGCAGTACTTC; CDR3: CASSPVVQRNSYEQYF